This TCR beta chain was obtained from a study of radiotherapy plus CTLA-4 blockade in lung cancer. Overall study findings and caveats: Together with interferon-beta, which increased in serum after radiation, early dynamic changes in blood T cell clones were reportedly the best predictors of response.

Of note for this clone: What it recognizes is unknown.

Only in-frame clones appear in the TCRdb table, and some are missing; sequencing was by immunoSEQ multiplex PCR. This sample has about 73,000 clones, with around 87% found just once. The clonotype originates from a human donor with non-small cell lung cancer that progressed on radiotherapy plus ipilimumab. Source: peripheral blood, taken from a patient treated with radiotherapy plus ipilimumab.

The CDR3 region has the DNA TGTGCCATCAGTGACGCCGCGGCGGGAGTCAAAGAGACCCAGTACTTC. Its translation is CAISDAAAGVKETQYF. The chain uses TRBV10-3 and TRBJ2-5, with 7 bases aligning to TRBD2. The J segment lost 3 bases and the V segment lost 3 bases, leaving 10 bases of the junction unmatched. The germline CDR1 and CDR2 sequences are ENHRY and SYGVKD. CDR3 length: 16 residues.